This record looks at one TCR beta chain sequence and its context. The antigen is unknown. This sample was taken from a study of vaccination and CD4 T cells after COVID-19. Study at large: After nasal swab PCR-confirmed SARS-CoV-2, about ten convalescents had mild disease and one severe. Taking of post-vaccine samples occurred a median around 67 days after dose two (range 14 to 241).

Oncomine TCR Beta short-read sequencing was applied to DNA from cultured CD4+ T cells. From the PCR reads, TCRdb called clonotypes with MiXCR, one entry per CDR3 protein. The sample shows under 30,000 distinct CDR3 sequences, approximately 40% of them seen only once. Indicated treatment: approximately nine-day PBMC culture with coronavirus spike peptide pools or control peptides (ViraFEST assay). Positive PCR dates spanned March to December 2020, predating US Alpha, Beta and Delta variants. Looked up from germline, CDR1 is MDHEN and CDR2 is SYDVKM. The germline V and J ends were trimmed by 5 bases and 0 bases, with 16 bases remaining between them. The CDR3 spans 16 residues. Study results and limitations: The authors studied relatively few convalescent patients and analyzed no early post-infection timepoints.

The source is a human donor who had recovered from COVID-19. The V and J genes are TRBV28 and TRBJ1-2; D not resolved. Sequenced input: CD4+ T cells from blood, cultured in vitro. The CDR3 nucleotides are TGTGCCAGCAGTCCCTCCGCGGATACATCTAACTATGGCTACACCTTC. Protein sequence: CASSPSADTSNYGYTF.